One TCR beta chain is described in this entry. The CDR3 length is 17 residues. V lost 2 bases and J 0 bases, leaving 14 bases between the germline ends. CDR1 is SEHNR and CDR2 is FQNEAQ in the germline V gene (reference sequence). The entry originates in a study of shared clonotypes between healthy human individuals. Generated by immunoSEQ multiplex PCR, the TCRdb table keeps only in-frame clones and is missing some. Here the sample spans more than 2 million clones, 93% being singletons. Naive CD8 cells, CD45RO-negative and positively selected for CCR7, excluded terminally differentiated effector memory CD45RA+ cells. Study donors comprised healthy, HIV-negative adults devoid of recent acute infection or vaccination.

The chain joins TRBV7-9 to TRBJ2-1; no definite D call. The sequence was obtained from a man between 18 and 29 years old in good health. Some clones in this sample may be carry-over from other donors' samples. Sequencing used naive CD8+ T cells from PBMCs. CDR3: CASSLPPLITSYNEQFF. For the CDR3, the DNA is TGTGCCAGCAGCTTACCACCTCTCATAACCTCCTACAATGAGCAGTTCTTC.